This T cell receptor beta chain was recovered during a study of blood T cell repertoires in COVID-19. Study at large: Researchers got acute and convalescent COVID-19 samples from the United States, Italy and Spain. The analysed material was cDNA or gDNA that came from T cells, B-cell-depleted T cells, or PBMCs.

The CDR3 spans 14 residues. Germline V CDR1 and CDR2: MDHEN, SYDVKM. V dropped 7 bases and J dropped 1 base, with 10 bases sitting between them. In the original analysis: Amplification of reference gene primers was used by the study to estimate nucleated cell counts. Data came from immunoSEQ multiplex PCR; TCRdb stores just in-frame clones and leaves some out. The V and J calls and clone size come from that table; D and trimming were worked out from the DNA. The sample consists of under 150,000 clones, roughly 84% of them appearing once. This TCR was recovered from a woman aged 60-70 years with acute or convalescent COVID-19. This sequence joins TRBV28 and TRBJ1-4; D uncertain. The sequencing input was peripheral blood. CDR3 bases: TGTGCCAGCACCAGTTTCCAAACTAATGAAAAACTGTTTTTT. It codes for CASTSFQTNEKLFF. The variable domain in full, completed from reference TRBV28 and TRBJ1-4, reads DVKVTQSSRYLVKRTGEKVFLECVQDMDHENMFWYRQDPGLGLRLIYFSYDVKMKEKGDIPEGYSVSREKKERFSLILESASTNQTSMYLCASTSFQTNEKLFFGSGTQLSVL.